This T cell receptor (beta chain) comes out of a study of cytomegalovirus exposure and HLA in healthy donors. Notes on the study in general: It was about 150 TCR beta chains that were listed as cytomegalovirus-associated. The likely origin of a cluster of highly shared sequence variants was a sequencing artifact.

PCR amplification relied on 60 Vbeta primers (plus 13 Jbeta primers). Assay used: immunoSEQ multiplex PCR; TCRdb lists only in-frame clones, some missing. The repertoire holds approximately 90,000 clones, 76% seen once, with around 1.4% in the top ten. J lost 0 bases, V lost 4 bases, and 6 bases had no gene match. Germline loops: CDR1 WNHNN, CDR2 SYGVQD (reference sequence). The CDR3 length is 16 residues. Turning to this clone: Its antigen is unknown.

The gene calls are TRBV10-1 and TRBJ2-1, with TRBD1 matching over 7 bases. The material sequenced was PBMCs. The receptor comes from a male donor in good health and CMV-seronegative. CDR3 nucleotide sequence: TGCGCCAGCAGTGTCCAGACAGGGAGCTCCTACAATGAGCAGTTCTTC. It is translated as CASSVQTGSSYNEQFF.